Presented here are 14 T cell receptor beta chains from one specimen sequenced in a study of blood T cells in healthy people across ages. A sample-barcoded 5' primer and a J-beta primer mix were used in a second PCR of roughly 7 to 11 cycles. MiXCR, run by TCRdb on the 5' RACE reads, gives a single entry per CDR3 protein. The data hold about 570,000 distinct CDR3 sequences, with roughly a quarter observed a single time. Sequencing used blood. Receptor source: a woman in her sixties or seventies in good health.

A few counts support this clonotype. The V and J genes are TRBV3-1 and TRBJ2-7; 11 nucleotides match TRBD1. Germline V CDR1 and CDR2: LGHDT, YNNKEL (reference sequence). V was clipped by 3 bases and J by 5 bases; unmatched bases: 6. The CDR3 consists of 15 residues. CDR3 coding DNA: TGTGCCAGCAGCCATATGGACAGGGGGCTTAACGAGCAGTACTTC. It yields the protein CASSHMDRGLNEQYF.

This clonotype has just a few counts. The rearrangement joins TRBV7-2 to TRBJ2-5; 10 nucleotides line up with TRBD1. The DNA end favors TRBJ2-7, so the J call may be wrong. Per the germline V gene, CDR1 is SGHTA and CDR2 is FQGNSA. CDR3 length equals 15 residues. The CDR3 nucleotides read TGTGCCAGCAGCAGACCGGGGACAGGGGCCTACGAGCAGTACTTC. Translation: CASSRPGTGAYEQYF.

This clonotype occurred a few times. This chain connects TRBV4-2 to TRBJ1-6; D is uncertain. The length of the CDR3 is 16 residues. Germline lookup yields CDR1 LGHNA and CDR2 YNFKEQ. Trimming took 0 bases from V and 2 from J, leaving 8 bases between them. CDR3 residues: CASSQEKITYNSPLHF. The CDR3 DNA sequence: TGTGCCAGCAGCCAAGAAAAAATCACCTATAATTCACCCCTCCACTTT.

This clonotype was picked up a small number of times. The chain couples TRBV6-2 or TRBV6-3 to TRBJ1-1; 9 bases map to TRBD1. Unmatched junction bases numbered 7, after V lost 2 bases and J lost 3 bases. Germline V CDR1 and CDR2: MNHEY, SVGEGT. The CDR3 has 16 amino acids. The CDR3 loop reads CASSYPSTGGDTEAFF. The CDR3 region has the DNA TGTGCCAGCAGTTACCCGTCGACAGGGGGGGACACTGAAGCTTTCTTT.

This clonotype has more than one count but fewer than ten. This CDR3 is CASSQETGQGSWKETQYF. Here the CDR3 DNA reads TGTGCCAGCAGCCAAGAGACCGGGCAGGGAAGCTGGAAGGAGACCCAGTACTTC. This chain joins TRBV14 and TRBJ2-5, with a tentative D call TRBD1 (5 bases). V was cut by 0 bases and J by 5 bases, with 22 bases left in between. This CDR3 region has 18 residues. CDR1 is SGHDN, CDR2 FVKESK, per germline.

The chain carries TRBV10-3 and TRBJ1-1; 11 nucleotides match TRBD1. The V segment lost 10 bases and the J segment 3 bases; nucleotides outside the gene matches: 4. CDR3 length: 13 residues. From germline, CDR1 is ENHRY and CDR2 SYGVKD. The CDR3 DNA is TGTGCCACAGGGGACAGGGGGGACACTGAAGCTTTCTTT. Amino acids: CATGDRGDTEAFF.

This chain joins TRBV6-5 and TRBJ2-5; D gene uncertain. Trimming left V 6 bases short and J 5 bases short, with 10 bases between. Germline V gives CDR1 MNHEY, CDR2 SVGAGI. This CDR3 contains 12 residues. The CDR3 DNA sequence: TGTGCCAGCAGAGCGATGGGGGAGACCCAGTACTTC. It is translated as CASRAMGETQYF.

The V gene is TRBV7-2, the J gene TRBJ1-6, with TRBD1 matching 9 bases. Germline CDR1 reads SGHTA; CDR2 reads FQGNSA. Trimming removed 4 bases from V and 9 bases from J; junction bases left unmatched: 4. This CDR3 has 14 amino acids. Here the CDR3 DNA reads TGTGCCAGCAGCTACAGGGGGCCGACTTCACCCCTCCACTTT. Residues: CASSYRGPTSPLHF. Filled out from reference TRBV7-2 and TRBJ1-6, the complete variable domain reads GAGVSQSPSNKVTEKGKDVELRCDPISGHTALYWYRQSLGQGLEFLIYFQGNSAPDKSGLPSDRFSAERTGGSVSTLTIQRTQQEDSAVYLCASSYRGPTSPLHFGNGTRLTVT.

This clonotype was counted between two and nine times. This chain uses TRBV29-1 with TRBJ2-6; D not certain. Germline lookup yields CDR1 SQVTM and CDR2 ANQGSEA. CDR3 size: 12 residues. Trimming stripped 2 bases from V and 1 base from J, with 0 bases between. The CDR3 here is CSVESGANVLTF. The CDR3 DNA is TGCAGCGTTGAATCTGGGGCCAACGTCCTGACTTTC.

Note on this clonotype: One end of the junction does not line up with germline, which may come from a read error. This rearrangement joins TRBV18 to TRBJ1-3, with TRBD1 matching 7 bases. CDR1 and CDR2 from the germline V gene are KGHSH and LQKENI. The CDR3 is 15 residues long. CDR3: CVSSPYDRAGNTIYF. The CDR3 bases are TGTGTCAGCTCACCTTACGACAGGGCTGGAAACACCATATATTTT.

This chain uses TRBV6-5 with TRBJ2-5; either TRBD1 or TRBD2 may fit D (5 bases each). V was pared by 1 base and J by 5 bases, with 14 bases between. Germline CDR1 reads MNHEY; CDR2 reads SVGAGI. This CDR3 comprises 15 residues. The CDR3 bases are TGTGCCAGCAGTTACTTGGACACCTGGGGGGAGACCCAGTACTTC. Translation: CASSYLDTWGETQYF.

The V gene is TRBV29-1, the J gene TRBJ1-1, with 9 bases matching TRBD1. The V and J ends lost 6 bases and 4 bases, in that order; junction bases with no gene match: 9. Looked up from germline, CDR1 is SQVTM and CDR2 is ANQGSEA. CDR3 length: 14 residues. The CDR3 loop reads CSVQQGARGTEAFF. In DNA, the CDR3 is TGCAGCGTCCAACAGGGGGCGCGGGGCACTGAAGCTTTCTTT.

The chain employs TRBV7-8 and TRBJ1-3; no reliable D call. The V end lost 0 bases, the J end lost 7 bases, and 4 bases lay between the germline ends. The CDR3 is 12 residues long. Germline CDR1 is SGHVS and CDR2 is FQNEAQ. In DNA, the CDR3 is TGTGCCAGCAGCTTAGCGTTGAACACCATATATTTT. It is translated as CASSLALNTIYF.

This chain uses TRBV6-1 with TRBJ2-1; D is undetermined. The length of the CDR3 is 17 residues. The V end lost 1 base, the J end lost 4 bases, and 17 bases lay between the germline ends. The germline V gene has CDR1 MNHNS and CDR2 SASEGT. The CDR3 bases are TGTGCCAGCAGTGAAGTCCGTATCCATGCGCTTTACAATGAGCAGTTCTTC. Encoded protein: CASSEVRIHALYNEQFF.